Following are 6 T cell receptor beta chains from one sample sequenced in a study of cytotoxic CD8 clonotypes in ibrutinib-treated CLL. Generated by immunoSEQ multiplex PCR, the TCRdb table keeps only in-frame clones and is missing some. The sample lists roughly 220,000 clones; roughly 77% were seen once. The sequencing here drew on PBMCs, taken after 12 months of ibrutinib treatment. The receptors were sampled from a human donor with chronic lymphocytic leukemia.

The V call is TRBV25-1, the J call TRBJ2-1, with 12 bases matching TRBD2. This CDR3 comprises 17 residues. Germline loops: CDR1 MGHDK, CDR2 SYGVNS. V was clipped by 1 base and J by 8 bases; unmatched bases: 9. DNA for the CDR3: TGTGCCAGCAGTGAATTTCCGACTAGCGGGAGAGGACATGAGCAGTTCTTC. Protein: CASSEFPTSGRGHEQFF.

This sequence joins TRBV29-1 and TRBJ2-2; D not resolved. The CDR3 sequence is 10 residues long. The V gene's germline CDR1 is SQVTM and CDR2 ANQGSEA. With 0 bases removed from V and 8 bases from J, the gap between germline ends came to 1 base. The CDR3 DNA reads TGCAGCGTTGAAGAAGGGGAGCTGTTTTTT. This sequence encodes CSVEEGELFF.

This clone has only one observation. This sequence joins TRBV5-1 and TRBJ2-2; D is possibly TRBD1 or TRBD2 (5 bases each). The germline V gene encodes CDR1 SGHRS and CDR2 YFSETQ. Trimming took 5 bases from V and 0 from J, leaving 14 bases between them. The CDR3 sequence is 16 residues long. The CDR3 sequence is CASRDEGRANTGELFF. Here the CDR3 DNA reads TGCGCCAGCAGGGATGAGGGACGAGCGAACACCGGGGAGCTGTTTTTT. The full variable domain, with the rest looked up from reference TRBV5-1 and TRBJ2-2, is KAGVTQTPRYLIKTRGQQVTLSCSPISGHRSVSWYQQTPGQGLQFLFEYFSETQRNKGNFPGRFSGRQFSNSRSEMNVSTLELGDSALYLCASRDEGRANTGELFFGEGSRLTVL.

This chain joins TRBV7-9 and TRBJ1-2, with D unresolved. Germline values: CDR1 SEHNR, CDR2 FQNEAQ (reference sequence). Between the trimmed V and J ends, which lost 5 bases and 0 bases, there was a span of 7 bases. CDR3 length: 13 residues. CDR3 amino acids: CASSGGPNYGYTF. The CDR3 DNA sequence: TGTGCCAGCAGCGGAGGACCTAACTATGGCTACACCTTC.

The rearrangement uses TRBV18 and TRBJ2-2, with D possibly being TRBD1 (5 bases). CDR3 length equals 17 residues. Germline V gene lookup returns CDR1 KGHSH and CDR2 LQKENI. V was shortened by 2 bases and J by 1 base, with 14 bases between the two germline ends. CDR3 sequence: CASSPLVGRKNTGELFF. The CDR3 DNA reads TGTGCCAGCTCACCATTGGTGGGGCGGAAGAACACCGGGGAGCTGTTTTTT.

The chain recombines TRBV27 with TRBJ1-2; 8 bases are a match to TRBD1. V trimming: 0 bases; J trimming: 7 bases; junction bases outside the gene matches: 7. Germline-derived CDR1 and CDR2 are MNHEY and SMNVEV (reference sequence). This CDR3 is built from 15 residues. The chain's CDR3 is CASSLSSDRVVGYTF. CDR3 DNA: TGTGCCAGCAGTTTATCATCGGACAGGGTGGTTGGCTACACCTTC.